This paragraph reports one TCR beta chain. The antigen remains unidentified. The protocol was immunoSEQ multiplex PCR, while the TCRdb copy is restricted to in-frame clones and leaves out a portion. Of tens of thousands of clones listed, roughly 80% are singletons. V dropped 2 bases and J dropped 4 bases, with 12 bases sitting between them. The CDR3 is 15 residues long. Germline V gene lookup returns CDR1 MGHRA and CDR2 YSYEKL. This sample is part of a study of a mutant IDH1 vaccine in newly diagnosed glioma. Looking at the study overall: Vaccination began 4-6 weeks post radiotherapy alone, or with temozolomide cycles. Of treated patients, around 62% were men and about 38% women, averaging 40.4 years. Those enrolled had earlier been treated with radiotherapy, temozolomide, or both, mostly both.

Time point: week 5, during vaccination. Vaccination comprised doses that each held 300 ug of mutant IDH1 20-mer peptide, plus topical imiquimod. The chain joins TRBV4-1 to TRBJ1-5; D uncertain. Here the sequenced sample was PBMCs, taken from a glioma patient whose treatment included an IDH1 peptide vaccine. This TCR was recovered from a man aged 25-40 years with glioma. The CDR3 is CASSQSGKRNQPQHF. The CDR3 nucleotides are TGCGCCAGCAGCCAATCTGGGAAGCGTAATCAGCCCCAGCATTTT.